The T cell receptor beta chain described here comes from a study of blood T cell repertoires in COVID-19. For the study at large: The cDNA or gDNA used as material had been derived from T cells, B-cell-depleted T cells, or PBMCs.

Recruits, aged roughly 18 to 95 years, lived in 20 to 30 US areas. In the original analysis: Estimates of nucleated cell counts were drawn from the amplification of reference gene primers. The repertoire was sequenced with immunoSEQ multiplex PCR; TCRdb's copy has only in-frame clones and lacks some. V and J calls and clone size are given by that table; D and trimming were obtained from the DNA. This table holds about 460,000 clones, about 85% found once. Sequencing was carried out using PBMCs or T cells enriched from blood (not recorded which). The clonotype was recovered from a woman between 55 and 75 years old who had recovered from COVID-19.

The CDR3 nucleotides are TGTGCCAGCAGCGCCCCTGGGACTCCCGATGGAAACACCATATATTTT. This codes for CASSAPGTPDGNTIYF. This chain links TRBV9 with TRBJ1-3, with a tentative D call TRBD1 (5 bases). V lost 3 bases, J lost 3 bases, and 16 bases lay in between. Germline CDR1 is SGDLS and CDR2 is YYNGEE. The CDR3 has 16 residues.